This TCR beta chain was found in a study of T-cell memory formation after mild COVID-19. TCRdb used MiXCR to reprocess the 5' RACE reads, holding one entry per CDR3 protein. Found here are under 300,000 distinct CDR3 sequences, less than 9.5% of them singletons; the top ten hold approximately 22%. This clonotype has only a few counts. The ends lost 5 bases at V and 5 bases at J; junction bases unmatched: 5. Germline-derived CDR1 and CDR2 are SGHRS and YFSETQ. The CDR3 runs to 14 residues. The chain couples TRBV5-1 to TRBJ2-5; 11 nucleotides line up with TRBD1. Sequences were obtained from PBMCs or a T cell subset sorted from them (not recorded which). This clonotype was obtained from a young man who had mild COVID-19 (a few samples of this study predate the infection). Cell type and time point are not known. This chain's CDR3 is CASRSGDRGETQYF. CDR3 bases: TGCGCCAGCAGGTCCGGGGACAGGGGGGAGACCCAGTACTTC.